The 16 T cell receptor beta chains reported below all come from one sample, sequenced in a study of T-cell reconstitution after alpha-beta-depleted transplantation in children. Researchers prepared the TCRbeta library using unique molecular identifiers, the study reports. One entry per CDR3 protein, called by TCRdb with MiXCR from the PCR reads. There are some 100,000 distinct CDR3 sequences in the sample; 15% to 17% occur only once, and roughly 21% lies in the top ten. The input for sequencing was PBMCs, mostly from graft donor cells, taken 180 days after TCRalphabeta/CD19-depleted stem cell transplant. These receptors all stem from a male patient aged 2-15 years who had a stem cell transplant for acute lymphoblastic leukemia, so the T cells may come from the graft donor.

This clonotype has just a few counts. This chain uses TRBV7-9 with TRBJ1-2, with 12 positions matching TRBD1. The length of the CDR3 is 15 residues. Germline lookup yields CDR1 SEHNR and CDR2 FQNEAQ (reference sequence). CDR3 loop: CATGTGGAGNYGYTF. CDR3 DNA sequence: TGTGCGACCGGGACAGGGGGCGCGGGTAACTATGGCTACACCTTC.

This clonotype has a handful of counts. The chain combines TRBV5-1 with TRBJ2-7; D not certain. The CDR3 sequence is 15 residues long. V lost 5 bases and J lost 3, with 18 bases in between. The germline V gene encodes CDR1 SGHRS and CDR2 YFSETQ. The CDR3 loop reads CASRAMATDLYEQYF. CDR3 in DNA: TGCGCCAGCAGAGCGATGGCGACGGACCTCTACGAGCAGTACTTC.

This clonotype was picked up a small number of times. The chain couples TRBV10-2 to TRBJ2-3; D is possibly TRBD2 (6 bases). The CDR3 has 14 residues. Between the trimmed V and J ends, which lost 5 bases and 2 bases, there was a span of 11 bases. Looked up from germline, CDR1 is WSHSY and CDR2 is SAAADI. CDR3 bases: TGCGCCAGCAGTCGGGACTCGTACACAGATACGCAGTATTTT. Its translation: CASSRDSYTDTQYF.

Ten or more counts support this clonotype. The CDR3 nucleotides read TGTGCCAGCAGTTTATGGCAGGGGGTATCCTACGAGCAGTACTTC. Translation: CASSLWQGVSYEQYF. V and J are TRBV28 and TRBJ2-7; 7 bases align to TRBD1. Trimming removed 0 bases from V and 1 base from J; junction bases left unmatched: 3. CDR3 length equals 15 residues. Germline V gene lookup returns CDR1 MDHEN and CDR2 SYDVKM.

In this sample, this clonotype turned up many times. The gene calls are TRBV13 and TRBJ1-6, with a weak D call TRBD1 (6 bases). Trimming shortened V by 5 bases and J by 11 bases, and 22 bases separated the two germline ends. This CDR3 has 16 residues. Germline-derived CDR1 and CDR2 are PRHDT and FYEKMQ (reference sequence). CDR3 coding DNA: TGTGCCAGCAGCCCCCCCCCACAGGGCTTGATTCCACCCCTCCACTTT. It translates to CASSPPPQGLIPPLHF.

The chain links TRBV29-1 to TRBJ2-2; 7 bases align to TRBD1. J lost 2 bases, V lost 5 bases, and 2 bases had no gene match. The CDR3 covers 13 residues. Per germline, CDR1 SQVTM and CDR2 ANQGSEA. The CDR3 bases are TGCAGCGTTAACAGGGGAAACACCGGGGAGCTGTTTTTT. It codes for CSVNRGNTGELFF.

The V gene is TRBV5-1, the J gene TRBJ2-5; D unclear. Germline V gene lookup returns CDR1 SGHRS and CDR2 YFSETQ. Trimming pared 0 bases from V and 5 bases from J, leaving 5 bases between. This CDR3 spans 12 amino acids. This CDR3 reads CASSLAHETQYF. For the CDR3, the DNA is TGCGCCAGCAGCTTGGCTCATGAGACCCAGTACTTC.

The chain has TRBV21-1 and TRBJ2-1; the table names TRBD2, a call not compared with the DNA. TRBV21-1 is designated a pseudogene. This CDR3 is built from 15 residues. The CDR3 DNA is TGTGCCAGCAGCAAAGTTCAGAAGCGGTACAATGAGCAGTTCTTC. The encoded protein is CASSKVQKRYNEQFF.

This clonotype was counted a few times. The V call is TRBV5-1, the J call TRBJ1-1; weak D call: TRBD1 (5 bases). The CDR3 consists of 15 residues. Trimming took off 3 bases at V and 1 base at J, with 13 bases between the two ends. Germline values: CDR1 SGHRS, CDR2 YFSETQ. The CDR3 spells CASSWGYAGNTEAFF. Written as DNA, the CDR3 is TGCGCCAGCAGCTGGGGGTATGCGGGGAACACTGAAGCTTTCTTT.

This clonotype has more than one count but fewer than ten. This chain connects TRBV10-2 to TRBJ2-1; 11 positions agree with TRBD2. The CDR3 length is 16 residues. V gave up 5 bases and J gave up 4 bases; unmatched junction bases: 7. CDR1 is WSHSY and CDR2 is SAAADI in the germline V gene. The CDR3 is CASSLLLAGGYNEQFF. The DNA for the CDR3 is TGCGCCAGCAGTCTTCTTCTAGCGGGGGGATACAATGAGCAGTTCTTC.

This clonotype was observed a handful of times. The CDR3, as DNA: TGTGCCAGTAGTATAGATTCCAGGGGTCGTGAGCAGTTCTTC. This sequence encodes CASSIDSRGREQFF. V usage is TRBV19 and J usage is TRBJ2-1, with D tentatively TRBD1 (6 bases). Germline values: CDR1 LNHDA, CDR2 SQIVND (reference sequence). The CDR3 spans 14 residues. V lost 0 bases and J lost 9, with 12 bases in between.

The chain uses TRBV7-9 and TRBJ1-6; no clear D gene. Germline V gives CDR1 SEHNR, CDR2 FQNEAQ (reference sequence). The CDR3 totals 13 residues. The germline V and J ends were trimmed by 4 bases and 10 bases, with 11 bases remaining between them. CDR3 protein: CASSSDRGSPLHF. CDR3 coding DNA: TGTGCCAGCAGCTCTGATCGAGGCTCACCCCTCCACTTT.

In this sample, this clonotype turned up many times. CDR3 protein: CASSLRNTGGFHNEQFF. CDR3 bases: TGCGCCAGCAGCTTGCGTAATACGGGGGGTTTCCACAATGAGCAGTTCTTC. V is TRBV5-1 and J is TRBJ2-1; 7 nucleotides align to TRBD2. V gave up 1 base and J gave up 5 bases; unmatched junction bases: 12. The CDR3 loop spans 17 amino acids. Germline CDR1 reads SGHRS; CDR2 reads YFSETQ. The full variable domain, its missing parts supplied by reference TRBV5-1 and TRBJ2-1, is KAGVTQTPRYLIKTRGQQVTLSCSPISGHRSVSWYQQTPGQGLQFLFEYFSETQRNKGNFPGRFSGRQFSNSRSEMNVSTLELGDSALYLCASSLRNTGGFHNEQFFGPGTRLTVL.

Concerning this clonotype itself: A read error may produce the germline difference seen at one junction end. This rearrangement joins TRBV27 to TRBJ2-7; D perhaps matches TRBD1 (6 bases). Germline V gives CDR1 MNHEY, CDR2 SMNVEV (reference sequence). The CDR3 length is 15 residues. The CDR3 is CASSLVGTPIYEPYF. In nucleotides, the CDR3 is TGTGCCAGCAGCCTAGTCGGGACACCTATCTACGAGCCGTACTTC.

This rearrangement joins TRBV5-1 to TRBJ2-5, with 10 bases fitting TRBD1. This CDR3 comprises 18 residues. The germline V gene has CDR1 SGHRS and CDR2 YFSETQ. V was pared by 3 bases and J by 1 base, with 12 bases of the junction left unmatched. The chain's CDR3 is CASSSGQGPSLAQETQYF. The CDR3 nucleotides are TGCGCCAGCAGCTCGGGACAGGGGCCCTCCTTAGCCCAAGAGACCCAGTACTTC.

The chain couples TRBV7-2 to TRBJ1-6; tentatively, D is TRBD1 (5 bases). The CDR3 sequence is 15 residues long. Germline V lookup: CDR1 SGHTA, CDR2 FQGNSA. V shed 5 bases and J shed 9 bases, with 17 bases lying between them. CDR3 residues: CASSQSWGWASPLHF. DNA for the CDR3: TGTGCCAGCAGCCAGAGTTGGGGGTGGGCTTCACCCCTCCACTTT.